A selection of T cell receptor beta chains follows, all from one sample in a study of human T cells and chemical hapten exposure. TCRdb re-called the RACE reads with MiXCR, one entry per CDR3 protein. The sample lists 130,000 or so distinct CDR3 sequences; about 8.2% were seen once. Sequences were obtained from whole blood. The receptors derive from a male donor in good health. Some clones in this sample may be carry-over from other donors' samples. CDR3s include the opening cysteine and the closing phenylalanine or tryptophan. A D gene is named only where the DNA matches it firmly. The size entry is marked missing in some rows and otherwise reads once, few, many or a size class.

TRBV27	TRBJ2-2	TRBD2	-	CASSWGLAGATGELFF	TGTGCCAGCAGTTGGGGACTAGCGGGAGCCACCGGGGAGCTGTTTTTT
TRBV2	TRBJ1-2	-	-	CASRAGTALYGYTF	TGTGCCAGCAGAGCCGGGACGGCTCTCTATGGCTACACCTTC
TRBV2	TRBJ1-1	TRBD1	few	CASRGQGANWGRITEAFF	TGTGCCAGCAGGGGACAGGGGGCCAACTGGGGCAGGATCACTGAAGCTTTCTTT
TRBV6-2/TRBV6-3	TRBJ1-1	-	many	CASSPGTSIEAFF	TGTGCCAGCAGCCCGGGGACATCAATTGAAGCTTTCTTT
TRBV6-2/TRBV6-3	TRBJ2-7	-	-	CASSSALTYEQYF	TGTGCCAGCAGTTCAGCGTTAACCTACGAGCAGTACTTC
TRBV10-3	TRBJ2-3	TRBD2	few	CAIVAGTSTDTQYF	TGTGCCATTGTAGCGGGAACTAGCACAGATACGCAGTATTTT
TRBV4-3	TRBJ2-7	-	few	CASSQESRDRAAYEQYF	TGCGCCAGCAGCCAAGAAAGTAGGGATAGGGCCGCCTACGAGCAGTACTTC
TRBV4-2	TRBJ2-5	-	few	CASSQDTGTPEETQYF	TGTGCCAGCAGCCAAGATACCGGGACGCCCGAAGAGACCCAGTACTTC
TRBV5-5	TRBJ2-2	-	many	CASSSRQAGELFF	TGTGCCAGCAGCTCCCGGCAGGCTGGGGAGCTGTTTTTT
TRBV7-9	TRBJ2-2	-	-	CASNLYPGELFF	TGTGCCAGCAACCTATACCCCGGGGAGCTGTTTTTT
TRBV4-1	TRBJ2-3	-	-	CASSQVGRGWPTDTQYF	TGCGCCAGCAGCCAAGTCGGTAGGGGGTGGCCCACAGATACGCAGTATTTT
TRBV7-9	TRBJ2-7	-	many	CASSLGTPELYEQYF	TGTGCCAGCAGCCTTGGGACCCCCGAATTGTACGAGCAGTACTTC
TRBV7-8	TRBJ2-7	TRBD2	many	CASSLALGLAGPYEQYF	TGTGCCAGCAGCTTAGCGTTGGGACTAGCGGGACCCTACGAGCAGTACTTC
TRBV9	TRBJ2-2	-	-	CASSVFNGELFF	TGTGCCAGCAGCGTATTTAACGGGGAGCTGTTTTTT
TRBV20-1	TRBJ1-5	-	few	CSARPQGSNQPQHF	TGCAGTGCCAGACCACAGGGTAGCAATCAGCCCCAGCATTTT
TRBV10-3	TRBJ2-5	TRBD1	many	CAISESETETGTEQETQYF	TGTGCCATCAGTGAGTCCGAGACCGAAACCGGGACAGAGCAAGAGACCCAGTACTTC
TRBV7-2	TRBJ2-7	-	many	CASSLVGGRSSYEQYF	TGTGCCAGCAGCTTAGTGGGCGGCAGGAGCTCCTACGAGCAGTACTTC
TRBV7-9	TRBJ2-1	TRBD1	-	CASSRQGVEQFF	TGTGCCAGCAGCCGACAGGGTGTTGAGCAGTTCTTC
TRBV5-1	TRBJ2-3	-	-	CASSGIGGASTDTQYF	TGCGCCAGCAGCGGGATTGGAGGGGCTAGCACAGATACGCAGTATTTT
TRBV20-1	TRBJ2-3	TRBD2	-	CSAEGTFAGGTDTQYF	TGCAGTGCTGAAGGGACCTTCGCGGGGGGCACAGATACGCAGTATTTT
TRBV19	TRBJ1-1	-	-	CASSSLGMNTEAFF	TGTGCCAGTAGTTCCTTAGGCATGAACACTGAAGCTTTCTTT
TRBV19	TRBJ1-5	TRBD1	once	CASSRPSGTGRLQPQHF	TGTGCCAGTAGTCGCCCAAGCGGGACAGGGCGTCTCCAGCCCCAGCATTTT
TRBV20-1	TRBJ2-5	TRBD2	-	CSASPSGGPQETQYF	TGCAGTGCTAGTCCTTCGGGAGGCCCACAAGAGACCCAGTACTTC
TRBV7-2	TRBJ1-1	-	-	CASSLVGLPNTEAFF	TGTGCCAGCAGCTTAGTGGGTCTCCCGAACACTGAAGCTTTCTTT
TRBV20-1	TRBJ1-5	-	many	CSASVRNQPQHF	TGCAGTGCTAGCGTCAGGAATCAGCCCCAGCATTTT
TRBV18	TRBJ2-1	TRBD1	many	CASSQPGQGDYNEQFF	TGTGCCAGCTCACAACCGGGACAGGGCGACTATAATGAGCAGTTCTTC
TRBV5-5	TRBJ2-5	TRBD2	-	CASSSSAGGGRETQYF	TGTGCCAGCAGCTCCTCAGCGGGAGGGGGGAGAGAGACCCAGTACTTC
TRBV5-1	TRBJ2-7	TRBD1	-	CASRDRGLSYEQYF	TGCGCCAGCAGAGACAGGGGGCTCTCCTACGAGCAGTACTTC
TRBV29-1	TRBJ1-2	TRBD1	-	CSVEGTGGDGYTF	TGCAGCGTTGAAGGGACAGGGGGCGATGGCTACACCTTC
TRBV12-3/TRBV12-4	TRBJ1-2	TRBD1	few	CASSRGRGGYTF	TGTGCCAGCAGTAGGGGGCGCGGTGGCTACACCTTC
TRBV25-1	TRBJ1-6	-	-	CASSLGANSPLHF	TGTGCCAGCAGTCTGGGGGCCAATTCACCCCTCCACTTT
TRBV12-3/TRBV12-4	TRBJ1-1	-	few	CASSLFSEYAEAFF	TGTGCCAGCAGTTTATTTAGCGAGTACGCTGAAGCTTTCTTT
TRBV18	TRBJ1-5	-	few	CASSQGENQPQHF	TGTGCCAGCTCACAGGGGGAGAATCAGCCCCAGCATTTT
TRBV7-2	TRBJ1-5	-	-	CASSLTGQGNQPQHF	TGTGCCAGCAGCTTGACGGGGCAGGGCAATCAGCCCCAGCATTTT
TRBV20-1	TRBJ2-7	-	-	CSAASGSTTEQYF	TGCAGTGCTGCATCAGGGAGCACTACCGAGCAGTACTTC
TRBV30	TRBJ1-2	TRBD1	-	CAWSSGTGGVLDGYTF	TGTGCCTGGAGTTCCGGGACAGGGGGGGTTCTAGATGGCTACACCTTC
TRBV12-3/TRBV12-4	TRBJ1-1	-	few	CASSRQDHLEAFF	TGTGCCAGCAGCAGACAAGACCACCTTGAAGCTTTCTTT
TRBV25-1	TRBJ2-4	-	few	CASSESRVPIQYF	TGTGCCAGCAGTGAATCACGGGTCCCCATTCAGTACTTC
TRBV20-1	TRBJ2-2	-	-	CSASMTGDTGELFF	TGCAGTGCTAGCATGACAGGAGACACCGGGGAGCTGTTTTTT
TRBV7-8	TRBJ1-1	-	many	CASSSEGQLNTEAFF	TGTGCCAGCAGCTCAGAAGGACAGTTGAACACTGAAGCTTTCTTT
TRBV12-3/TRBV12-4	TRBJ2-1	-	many	CASSFRDGGYNEQFF	TGTGCCAGCAGTTTCCGGGACGGAGGATACAATGAGCAGTTCTTC
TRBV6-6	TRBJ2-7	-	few	CASSSYSQTEQYYEQYF	TGTGCCAGCAGTTCCTACAGCCAGACAGAACAATACTACGAGCAGTACTTC
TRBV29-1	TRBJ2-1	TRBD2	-	CSVRTSGRENEQFF	TGCAGCGTTCGGACTAGCGGGAGAGAGAATGAGCAGTTCTTC
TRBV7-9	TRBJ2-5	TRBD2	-	CASSDLAGGEETQYF	TGTGCCAGCAGCGATCTAGCGGGAGGCGAAGAGACCCAGTACTTC
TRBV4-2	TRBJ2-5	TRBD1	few	CASSQGGGQGNTQETQYF	TGTGCCAGCAGCCAAGGAGGGGGACAGGGTAATACACAAGAGACCCAGTACTTC
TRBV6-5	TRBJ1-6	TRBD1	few	CASSYSRQGKSSYNSPLHF	TGTGCCAGCAGTTACTCTCGACAGGGGAAAAGCTCCTATAATTCACCCCTCCACTTT
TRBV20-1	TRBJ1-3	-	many	CSASHANKWPGNTIYF	TGCAGTGCTAGCCACGCGAACAAGTGGCCTGGAAACACCATATATTTT
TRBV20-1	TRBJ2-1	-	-	CSARVPTTNEQFF	TGCAGTGCTAGAGTCCCGACTACCAATGAGCAGTTCTTC
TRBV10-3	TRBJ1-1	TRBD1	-	CAIRQGLNTEAFF	TGTGCCATACGACAGGGGCTAAACACTGAAGCTTTCTTT
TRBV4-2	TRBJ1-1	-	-	CASSQDNFAEAFF	TGTGCCAGCAGCCAAGATAACTTCGCTGAAGCTTTCTTT
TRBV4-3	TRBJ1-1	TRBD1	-	CASSPLPQGADTEAFF	TGCGCCAGCAGCCCCCTACCACAGGGGGCGGACACTGAAGCTTTCTTT
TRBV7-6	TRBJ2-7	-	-	CASSLGGQVPPYEQYF	TGTGCCAGCAGCTTAGGGGGACAAGTTCCCCCCTACGAGCAGTACTTC
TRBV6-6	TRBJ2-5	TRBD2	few	CASSYSGLAGETQYF	TGTGCCAGCAGTTACTCAGGACTAGCGGGAGAGACCCAGTACTTC
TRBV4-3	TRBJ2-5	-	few	CASSQDTAPQETQYF	TGCGCCAGCAGCCAAGACACAGCGCCTCAAGAGACCCAGTACTTC
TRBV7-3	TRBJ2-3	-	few	CASSALVTDTQYF	TGTGCCAGCAGCGCACTAGTTACGGATACGCAGTATTTT